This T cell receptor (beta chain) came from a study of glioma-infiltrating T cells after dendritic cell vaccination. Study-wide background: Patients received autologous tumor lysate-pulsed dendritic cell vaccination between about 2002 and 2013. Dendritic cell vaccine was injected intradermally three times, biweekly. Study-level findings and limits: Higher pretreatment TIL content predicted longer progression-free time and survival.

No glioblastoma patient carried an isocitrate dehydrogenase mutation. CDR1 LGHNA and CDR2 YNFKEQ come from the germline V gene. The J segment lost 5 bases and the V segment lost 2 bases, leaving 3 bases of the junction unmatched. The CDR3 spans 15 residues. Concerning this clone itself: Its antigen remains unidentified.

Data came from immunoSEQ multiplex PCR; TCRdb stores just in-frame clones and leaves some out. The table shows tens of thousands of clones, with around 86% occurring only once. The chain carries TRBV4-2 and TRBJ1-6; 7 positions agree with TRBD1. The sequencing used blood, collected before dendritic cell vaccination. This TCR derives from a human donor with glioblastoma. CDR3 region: CASSQQQGNNSPLHF. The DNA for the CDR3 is TGTGCCAGCAGCCAACAACAGGGGAATAATTCACCCCTCCACTTT.